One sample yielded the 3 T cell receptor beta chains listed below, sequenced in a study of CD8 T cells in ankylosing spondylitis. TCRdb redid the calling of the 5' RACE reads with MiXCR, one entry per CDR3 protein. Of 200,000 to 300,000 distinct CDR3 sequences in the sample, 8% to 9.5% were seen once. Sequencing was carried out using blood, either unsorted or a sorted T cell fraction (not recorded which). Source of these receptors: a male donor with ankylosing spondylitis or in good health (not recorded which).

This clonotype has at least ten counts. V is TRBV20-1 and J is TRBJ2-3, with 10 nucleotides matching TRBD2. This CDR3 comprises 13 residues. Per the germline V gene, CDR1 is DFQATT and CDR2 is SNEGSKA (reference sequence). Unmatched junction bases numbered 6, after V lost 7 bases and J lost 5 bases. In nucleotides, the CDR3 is TGCAGTGAAAGCGGGAGGGTTGGAGATACGCAGTATTTT. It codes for CSESGRVGDTQYF.

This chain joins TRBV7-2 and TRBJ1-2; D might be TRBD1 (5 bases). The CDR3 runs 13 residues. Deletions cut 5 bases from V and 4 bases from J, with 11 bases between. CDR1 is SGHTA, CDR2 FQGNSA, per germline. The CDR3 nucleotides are TGTGCCAGCAGCCCGGACACCTCCTATGGCTACACCTTC. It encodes CASSPDTSYGYTF.

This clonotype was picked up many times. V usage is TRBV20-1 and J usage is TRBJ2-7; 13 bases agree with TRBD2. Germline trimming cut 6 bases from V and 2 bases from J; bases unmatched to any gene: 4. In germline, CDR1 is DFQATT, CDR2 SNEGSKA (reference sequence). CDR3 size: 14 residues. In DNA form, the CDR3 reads TGCAGTGCGGAGGGACTAGCGGGGACCTACGAGCAGTACTTC. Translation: CSAEGLAGTYEQYF.